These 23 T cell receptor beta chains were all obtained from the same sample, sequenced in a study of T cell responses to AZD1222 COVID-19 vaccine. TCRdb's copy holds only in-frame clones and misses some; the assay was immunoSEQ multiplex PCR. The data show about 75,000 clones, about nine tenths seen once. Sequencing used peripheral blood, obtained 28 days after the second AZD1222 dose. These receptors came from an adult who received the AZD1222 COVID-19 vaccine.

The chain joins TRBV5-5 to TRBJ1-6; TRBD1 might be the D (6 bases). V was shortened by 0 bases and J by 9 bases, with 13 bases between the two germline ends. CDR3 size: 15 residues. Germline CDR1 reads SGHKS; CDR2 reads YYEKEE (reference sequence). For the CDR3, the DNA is TGTGCCAGCAGCTTGGATTGGGGGGCGGCTTCACCCCTCCACTTT. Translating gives CASSLDWGAASPLHF.

CDR3 protein: CASSLGPGEETQYF. CDR3 bases: TGCGCCAGCAGCTTGGGCCCAGGAGAAGAGACCCAGTACTTC. The V and J genes are TRBV5-1 and TRBJ2-5; D gene uncertain. The CDR3 totals 14 residues. The germline gives CDR1 SGHRS, CDR2 YFSETQ. Trimming pared 0 bases from V and 3 bases from J, leaving 9 bases between.

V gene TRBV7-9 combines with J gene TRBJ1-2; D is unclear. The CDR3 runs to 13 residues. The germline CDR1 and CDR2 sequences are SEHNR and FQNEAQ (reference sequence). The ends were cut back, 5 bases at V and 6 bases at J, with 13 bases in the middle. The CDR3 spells CASSPPRADGYTF. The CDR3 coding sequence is TGTGCCAGCAGCCCGCCCCGGGCGGATGGCTACACCTTC. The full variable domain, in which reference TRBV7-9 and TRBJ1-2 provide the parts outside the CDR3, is DTGVSQNPRHKITKRGQNVTFRCDPISEHNRLYWYRQTLGQGPEFLTYFQNEAQLEKSRLLSDRFSAERPKGSFSTLEIQRTEQGDSAMYLCASSPPRADGYTFGSGTRLTVV.

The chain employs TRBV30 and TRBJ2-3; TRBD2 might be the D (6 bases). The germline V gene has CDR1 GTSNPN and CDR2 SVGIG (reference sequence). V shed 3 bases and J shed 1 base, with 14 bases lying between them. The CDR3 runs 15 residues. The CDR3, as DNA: TGTGCCTGGAGGCGGGGCTCCGTGGGCACAGATACGCAGTATTTT. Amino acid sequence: CAWRRGSVGTDTQYF.

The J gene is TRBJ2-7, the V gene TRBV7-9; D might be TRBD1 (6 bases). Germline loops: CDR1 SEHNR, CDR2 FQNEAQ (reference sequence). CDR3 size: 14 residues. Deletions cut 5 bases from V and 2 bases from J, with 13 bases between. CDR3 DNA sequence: TGTGCCAGCAGCACCGGGACAATTACCTACGAGCAGTACTTC. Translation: CASSTGTITYEQYF. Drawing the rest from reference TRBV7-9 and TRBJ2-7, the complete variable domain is DTGVSQNPRHKITKRGQNVTFRCDPISEHNRLYWYRQTLGQGPEFLTYFQNEAQLEKSRLLSDRFSAERPKGSFSTLEIQRTEQGDSAMYLCASSTGTITYEQYFGPGTRLTVT.

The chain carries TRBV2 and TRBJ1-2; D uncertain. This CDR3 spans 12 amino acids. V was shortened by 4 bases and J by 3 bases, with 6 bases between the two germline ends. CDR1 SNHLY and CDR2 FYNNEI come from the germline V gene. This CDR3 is CASSVGYYGYTF. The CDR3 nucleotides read TGTGCCAGCAGTGTGGGGTACTATGGCTACACCTTC.

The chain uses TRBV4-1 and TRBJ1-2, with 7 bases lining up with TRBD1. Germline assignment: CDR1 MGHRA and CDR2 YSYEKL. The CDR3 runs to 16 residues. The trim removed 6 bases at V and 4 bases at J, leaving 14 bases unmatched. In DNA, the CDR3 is TGCGCCAGCAGGGAAACACGACAGGGCAGCGGCTATGGCTACACCTTC. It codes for CASRETRQGSGYGYTF.

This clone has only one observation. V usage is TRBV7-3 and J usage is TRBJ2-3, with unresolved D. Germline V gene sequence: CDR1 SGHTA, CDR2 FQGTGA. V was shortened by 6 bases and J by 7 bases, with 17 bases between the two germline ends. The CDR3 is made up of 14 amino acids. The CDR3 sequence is CASREGPVAHTQYF. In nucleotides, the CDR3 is TGTGCCAGCAGAGAAGGACCGGTGGCCCATACGCAGTATTTT.

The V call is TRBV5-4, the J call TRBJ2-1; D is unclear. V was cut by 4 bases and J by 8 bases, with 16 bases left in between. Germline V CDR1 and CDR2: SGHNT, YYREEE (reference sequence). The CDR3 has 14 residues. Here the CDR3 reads CASSTWTLRDEQFF. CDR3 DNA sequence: TGTGCCAGCAGCACCTGGACCCTCCGGGATGAGCAGTTCTTC.

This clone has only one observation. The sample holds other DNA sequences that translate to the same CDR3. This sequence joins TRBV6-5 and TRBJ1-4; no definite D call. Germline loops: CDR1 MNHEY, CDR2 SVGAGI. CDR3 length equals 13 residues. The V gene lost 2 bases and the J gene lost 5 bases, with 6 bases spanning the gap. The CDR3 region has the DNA TGTGCCAGCAGTTACAGGTCAAATGAAAAACTGTTTTTT. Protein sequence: CASSYRSNEKLFF.

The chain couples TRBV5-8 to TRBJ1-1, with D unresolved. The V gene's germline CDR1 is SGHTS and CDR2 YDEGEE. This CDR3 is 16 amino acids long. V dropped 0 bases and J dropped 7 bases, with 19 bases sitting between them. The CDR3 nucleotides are TGTGCCAGCAGCTTGGCCCCTGAGGCTCGGCGAGGTGAAGCTTTCTTT. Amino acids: CASSLAPEARRGEAFF.

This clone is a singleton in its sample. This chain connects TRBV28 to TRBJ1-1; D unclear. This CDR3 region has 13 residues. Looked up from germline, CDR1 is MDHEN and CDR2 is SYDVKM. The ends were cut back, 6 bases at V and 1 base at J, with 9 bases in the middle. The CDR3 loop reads CASSSHENTEAFF. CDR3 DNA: TGTGCCAGCAGCAGTCATGAGAACACTGAAGCTTTCTTT. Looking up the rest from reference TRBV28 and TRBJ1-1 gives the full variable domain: DVKVTQSSRYLVKRTGEKVFLECVQDMDHENMFWYRQDPGLGLRLIYFSYDVKMKEKGDIPEGYSVSREKKERFSLILESASTNQTSMYLCASSSHENTEAFFGQGTRLTVV.

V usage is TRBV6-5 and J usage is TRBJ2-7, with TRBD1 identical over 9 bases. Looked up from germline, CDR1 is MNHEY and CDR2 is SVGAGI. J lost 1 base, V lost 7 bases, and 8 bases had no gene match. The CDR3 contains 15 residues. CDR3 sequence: CASTGQGKPSYEQYF. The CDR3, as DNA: TGTGCCAGCACCGGACAGGGGAAGCCGTCCTACGAGCAGTACTTC.

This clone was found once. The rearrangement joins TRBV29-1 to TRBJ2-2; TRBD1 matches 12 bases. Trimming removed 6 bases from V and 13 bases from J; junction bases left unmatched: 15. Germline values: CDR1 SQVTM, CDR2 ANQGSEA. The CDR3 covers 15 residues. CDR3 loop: CSVTGTGGGKAGLFF. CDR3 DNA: TGCAGCGTCACCGGGACAGGGGGCGGTAAAGCGGGGCTGTTTTTT.

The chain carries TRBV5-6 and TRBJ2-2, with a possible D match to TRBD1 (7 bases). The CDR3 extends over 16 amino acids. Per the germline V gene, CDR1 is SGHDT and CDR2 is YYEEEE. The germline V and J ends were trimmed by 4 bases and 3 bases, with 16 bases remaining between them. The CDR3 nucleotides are TGTGCCAGCAGCCCCACAGGGGAGGCGGACACCGGGGAGCTGTTTTTT. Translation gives CASSPTGEADTGELFF.

The chain's CDR3 is CASSEGPGQYF. CDR3 sequence (DNA): TGTGCCAGCAGTGAAGGACCGGGGCAGTACTTC. V and J are TRBV6-1 and TRBJ2-7; no clear D gene. The V gene's germline CDR1 is MNHNS and CDR2 SASEGT. V lost 1 base and J lost 9, with 7 bases in between. CDR3 length: 11 amino acids.

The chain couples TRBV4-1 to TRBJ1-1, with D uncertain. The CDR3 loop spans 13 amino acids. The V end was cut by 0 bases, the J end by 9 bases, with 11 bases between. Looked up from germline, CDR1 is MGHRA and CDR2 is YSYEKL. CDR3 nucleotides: TGCGCCAGCAGCCAAGATGAGGTCAGGCAAGCTTTCTTT. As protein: CASSQDEVRQAFF.

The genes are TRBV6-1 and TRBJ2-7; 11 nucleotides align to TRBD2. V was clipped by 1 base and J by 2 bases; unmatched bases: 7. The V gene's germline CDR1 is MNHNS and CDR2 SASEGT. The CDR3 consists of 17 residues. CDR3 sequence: CASSEGLAGGLPYEQYF. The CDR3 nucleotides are TGTGCCAGCAGTGAAGGCCTAGCGGGGGGCCTACCCTACGAGCAGTACTTC.

CDR3 sequence reads: CASSPRTGGGTDTQYF. The CDR3 nucleotides read TGTGCCAGCTCACCAAGGACAGGGGGCGGCACAGATACGCAGTATTTT. The chain carries TRBV18 and TRBJ2-3; TRBD1 matches 11 bases. Germline V gene lookup returns CDR1 KGHSH and CDR2 LQKENI. The ends lost 2 bases at V and 1 base at J; junction bases unmatched: 2. The CDR3 consists of 16 residues. The complete variable domain, with remaining parts taken from reference TRBV18 and TRBJ2-3, reads NAGVMQNPRHLVRRRGQEARLRCSPMKGHSHVYWYRQLPEEGLKFMVYLQKENIIDESGMPKERFSAEFPKEGPSILRIQQVVRGDSAAYFCASSPRTGGGTDTQYFGPGTRLTVL.

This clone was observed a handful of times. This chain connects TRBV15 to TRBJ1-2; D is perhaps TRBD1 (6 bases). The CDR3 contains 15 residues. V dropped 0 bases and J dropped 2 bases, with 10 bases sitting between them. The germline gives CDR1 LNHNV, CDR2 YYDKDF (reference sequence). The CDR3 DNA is TGTGCCACCAGCAGAGATAGGGGGGCGAACTATGGCTACACCTTC. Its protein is CATSRDRGANYGYTF.

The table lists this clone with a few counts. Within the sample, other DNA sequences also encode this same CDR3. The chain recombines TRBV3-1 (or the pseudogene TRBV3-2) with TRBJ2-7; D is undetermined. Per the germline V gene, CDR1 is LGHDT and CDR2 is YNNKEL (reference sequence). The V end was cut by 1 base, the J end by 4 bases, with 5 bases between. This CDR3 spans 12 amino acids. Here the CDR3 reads CASSQGGYEQYF. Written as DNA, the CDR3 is TGTGCCAGCAGCCAAGGGGGATACGAGCAGTACTTC.

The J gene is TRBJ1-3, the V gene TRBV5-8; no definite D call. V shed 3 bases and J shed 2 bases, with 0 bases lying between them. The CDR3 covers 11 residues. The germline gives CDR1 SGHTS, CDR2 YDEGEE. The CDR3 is CASSSGNTIYF. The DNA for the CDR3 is TGTGCCAGCAGCTCTGGAAACACCATATATTTT.

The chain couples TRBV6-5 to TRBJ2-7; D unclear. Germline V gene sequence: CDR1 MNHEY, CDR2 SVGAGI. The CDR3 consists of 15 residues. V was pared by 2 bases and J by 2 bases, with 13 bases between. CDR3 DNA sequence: TGTGCCAGCAGTTACGGGTCGTCGTTCACCTACGAGCAGTACTTC. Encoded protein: CASSYGSSFTYEQYF.